A selection of T cell receptor beta chains follows, all from one sample in a study of regulatory T cells in long-lasting Graves disease. TCRdb called the multiplex PCR reads again in MiXCR, with one record for every CDR3 protein. Of about 500,000 distinct CDR3 sequences in the sample, about 12% were seen once. The same data also went into a second study, on T cells in Graves' hyperthyroidism and ophthalmopathy.

The sample was peripheral blood mononuclear cells (PBMCs), taken at new diagnosis, from a patient treated with antithyroid drugs. The origin of the receptors is a woman aged 30 to 39 with Graves disease. Each CDR3 is given with its conserved first and last residue. D genes are given only for firm matches. Size is omitted from some rows. Given values are once, few, many or a class for expanded clones.

v_call	j_call	clone_size	d_call	cdr3_aa	cdr3_nt
TRBV27	TRBJ2-3	many	TRBD2	CASSLQSGSSDTQYF	TGTGCCAGCAGTTTACAGAGCGGGAGCTCAGATACGCAGTATTTT
TRBV5-1	TRBJ2-7	few	TRBD1	CASSPDRIYEQYF	TGCGCCAGCAGCCCGGACAGGATCTACGAGCAGTACTTC
TRBV12-3/TRBV12-4	TRBJ2-7	few	NA	CASSLGEVAHRYEQYF	TGTGCCAGCAGTTTGGGTGAGGTGGCCCACCGGTACGAGCAGTACTTC
TRBV6-1	TRBJ1-1	NA	NA	CASSDGTEAFF	TGTGCCAGCTCCGATGGCACTGAAGCTTTCTTT
TRBV2	TRBJ2-1	few	TRBD2	CASSPGTTGEQFF	TGTGCCAGCAGCCCCGGGACTACAGGTGAGCAGTTCTTC
TRBV4-1	TRBJ2-3	many	TRBD2	CASSQETSGRNSDTQYF	TGCGCCAGCAGCCAAGAAACTAGCGGGAGAAACTCAGATACGCAGTATTTT
TRBV7-9	TRBJ1-6	NA	TRBD1	CASRAENTWQGDSPLHF	TGTGCCAGCAGAGCTGAAAATACCTGGCAGGGGGATTCACCCCTCCACTTT
TRBV6-2/TRBV6-3	TRBJ1-1	many	NA	CASSYSRQTTEAFF	TGTGCCAGCAGTTACTCAAGACAGACTACTGAAGCTTTCTTT
TRBV3-1	TRBJ2-7	many	TRBD1	CASSNLRDRGYEQYF	TGTGCCAGCAGCAACCTCCGGGACAGGGGCTACGAGCAGTACTTC
TRBV6-1	TRBJ1-2	NA	TRBD1	CASTPGGVYGYTF	TGTGCCAGCACCCCAGGGGGGGTCTATGGCTACACCTTC
TRBV6-5	TRBJ2-3	many	TRBD1	CASSYAGTGYSTDTQYF	TGTGCCAGCAGTTATGCCGGGACAGGCTATAGCACAGATACGCAGTATTTT
TRBV11-3	TRBJ2-2	NA	NA	CASSLDGRAGELFF	TGTGCCAGCAGCTTAGACGGCCGGGCCGGGGAGCTGTTTTTT
TRBV12-3/TRBV12-4	TRBJ1-3	many	TRBD1	CASSPRQGGTIYF	TGTGCCAGCAGTCCCCGACAGGGGGGCACCATATATTTT
TRBV19	TRBJ1-1	many	NA	CATCGDSEAFF	TGTGCCACATGCGGGGATAGTGAAGCTTTCTTT
TRBV20-1	TRBJ2-3	NA	NA	CSAREAGGDTQYF	TGCAGTGCTAGAGAAGCCGGAGGAGATACGCAGTATTTT
TRBV27	TRBJ2-1	many	TRBD2	CASSLVGLVGLAGINEQFF	TGTGCCAGCAGTTTAGTGGGCCTGGTGGGACTAGCGGGAATCAATGAGCAGTTCTTC
TRBV7-9	TRBJ1-5	many	NA	CASSFSTEAGNQPQHF	TGTGCCAGCAGCTTTAGTACAGAAGCAGGCAATCAGCCCCAGCATTTT
TRBV28	TRBJ2-1	many	TRBD1	CASRHEQGANEQFF	TGTGCCAGCAGGCATGAACAGGGGGCAAATGAGCAGTTCTTC
TRBV19	TRBJ1-1	few	NA	CASIAGFTEAFF	TGTGCCAGTATCGCGGGTTTCACTGAAGCTTTCTTT
TRBV11-1	TRBJ2-1	many	NA	CASSPGGGGLYNEQFF	TGTGCCAGCAGCCCAGGGGGCGGGGGCCTCTACAATGAGCAGTTCTTC
TRBV20-1	TRBJ2-5	NA	NA	CSANYYLQETQYF	TGCAGTGCTAATTACTACCTCCAAGAGACCCAGTACTTC
TRBV5-1	TRBJ1-2	many	NA	CASSLEGISQGTYGYTF	TGCGCCAGCAGCTTGGAAGGCATATCGCAGGGGACGTATGGCTACACCTTC
TRBV7-8	TRBJ1-1	many	NA	CASSQQHLNTEAFF	TGTGCCAGCAGCCAACAACATTTAAACACTGAAGCTTTCTTT
TRBV7-9	TRBJ2-1	many	NA	CASSFQTEPPFSF	TGTGCCAGCAGCTTCCAAACGGAACCACCATTCTCCTTC
TRBV11-3	TRBJ2-7	NA	NA	CASSLESTYGYEQYF	TGTGCCAGCAGCTTAGAGTCGACCTATGGGTACGAGCAGTACTTC
TRBV28	TRBJ2-7	many	NA	CASHTLGAGDYEQYF	TGTGCCAGCCACACGCTGGGCGCAGGTGACTACGAGCAGTACTTC
TRBV12-3/TRBV12-4	TRBJ1-1	many	TRBD1	CASSPRQGPMNTEAFF	TGTGCCAGCAGTCCGAGACAGGGTCCAATGAACACTGAAGCTTTCTTT
TRBV5-4	TRBJ2-6	many	TRBD1	CASSGDGTAASGANVLTF	TGTGCCAGCAGCGGAGACGGGACAGCGGCTTCTGGGGCCAACGTCCTGACTTTC
TRBV13	TRBJ1-1	many	TRBD1	CASSLGQGAMTEAFF	TGTGCCAGCAGCTTAGGTCAGGGGGCGATGACTGAAGCTTTCTTT
TRBV20-1	TRBJ1-4	NA	NA	CSAPDGLNEKLFF	TGCAGTGCACCGGACGGACTGAATGAAAAACTGTTTTTT
TRBV28	TRBJ1-1	many	NA	CASSQDSDSEAFF	TGTGCCAGCAGCCAAGACAGTGACTCTGAAGCTTTCTTT
TRBV28	TRBJ1-1	few	NA	CASSLIREAFF	TGTGCCAGCAGTTTAATCCGTGAAGCTTTCTTT
TRBV14	TRBJ2-7	many	NA	CASSQARTGLGEQYF	TGTGCCAGCAGCCAAGCCCGAACAGGGCTGGGCGAGCAGTACTTC
TRBV20-1	TRBJ1-5	many	NA	CSARRGGKGNQPQHF	TGCAGTGCTAGAAGGGGGGGCAAGGGCAATCAGCCCCAGCATTTT
TRBV2	TRBJ2-7	many	NA	CASSVRDEQYF	TGTGCCAGCAGTGTTAGGGACGAGCAGTACTTC